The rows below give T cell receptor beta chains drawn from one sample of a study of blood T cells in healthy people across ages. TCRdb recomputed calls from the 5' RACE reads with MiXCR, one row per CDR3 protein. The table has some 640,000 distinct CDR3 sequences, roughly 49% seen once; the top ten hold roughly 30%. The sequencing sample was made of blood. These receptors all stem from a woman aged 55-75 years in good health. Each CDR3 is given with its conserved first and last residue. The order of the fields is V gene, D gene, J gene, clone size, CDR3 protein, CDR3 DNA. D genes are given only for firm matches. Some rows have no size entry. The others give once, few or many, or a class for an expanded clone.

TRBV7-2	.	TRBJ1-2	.	CASSVDPNYGYTF	TGTGCCAGCAGCGTGGACCCAAACTATGGCTACACCTTC
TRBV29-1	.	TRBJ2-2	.	CSVRPYANTGELFF	TGCAGCGTTCGGCCATACGCGAACACCGGGGAGCTGTTTTTT
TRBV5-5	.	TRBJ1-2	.	CASSLVSGTYGYTF	TGTGCCAGCAGCTTGGTATCGGGGACTTATGGCTACACCTTC
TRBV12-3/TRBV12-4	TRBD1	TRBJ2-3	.	CASSFRDRHSTDTQYF	TGTGCCAGCAGTTTCAGGGACAGACATAGCACAGATACGCAGTATTTT
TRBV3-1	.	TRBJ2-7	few	CASSGWKRATYEQYF	TGTGCCAGCAGCGGTTGGAAGCGGGCTACCTACGAGCAGTACTTC
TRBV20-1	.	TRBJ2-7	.	CSANGQGAHASGSYEQYF	TGCAGTGCAAACGGACAGGGGGCCCATGCTAGCGGGAGCTACGAGCAGTACTTC
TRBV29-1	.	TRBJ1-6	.	CSVGQGHDSPLHF	TGCAGCGTTGGTCAGGGGCACGATTCACCCCTCCACTTT
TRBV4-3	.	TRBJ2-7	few	CASSQDQGARAIGGEQYF	TGCGCCAGCAGCCAAGACCAAGGGGCCAGGGCCATAGGGGGCGAGCAGTACTTC
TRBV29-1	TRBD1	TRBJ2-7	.	CNVGAQGGREQYF	TGCAACGTTGGCGCACAGGGGGGTCGCGAGCAGTACTTC
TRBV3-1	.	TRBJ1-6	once	CASSQAGTNNSPLHF	TGTGCCAGCAGCCAAGCCGGGACGAATAATTCACCCCTCCACTTT
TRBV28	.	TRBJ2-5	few	CASSLIGGETQYF	TGTGCCAGCAGTTTGATAGGTGGAGAGACCCAGTACTTC
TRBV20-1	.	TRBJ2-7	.	CGASDVGRNYEQYF	TGCGGTGCTAGTGACGTCGGGAGAAACTACGAGCAGTACTTC
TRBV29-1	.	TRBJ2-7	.	CSAGAPGPPYEQYF	TGCAGCGCTGGGGCCCCAGGGCCACCTTACGAGCAGTACTTC
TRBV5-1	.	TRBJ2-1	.	CASSVNGYNEQFF	TGCGCCAGCAGCGTGAACGGTTACAATGAGCAGTTCTTC
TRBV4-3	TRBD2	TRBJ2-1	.	CASSPGLDNEQFF	TGCGCCAGCAGCCCCGGACTAGACAATGAGCAGTTCTTC
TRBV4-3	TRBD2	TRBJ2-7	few	CASSQGIIAGAYEQYF	TGCGCCAGCAGCCAAGGGATAATAGCGGGGGCCTACGAGCAGTACTTC
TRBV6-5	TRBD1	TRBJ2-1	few	CASSYSILRDSDNEQFF	TGTGCCAGCAGTTACTCGATCCTACGGGACAGCGACAATGAGCAGTTCTTC
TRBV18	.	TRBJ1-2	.	CASSLDYYGYTF	TGTGCCAGCTCGCTCGATTACTATGGCTACACCTTC
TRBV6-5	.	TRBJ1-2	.	CASQDRYGYTF	TGTGCCAGCCAGGACCGTTATGGCTACACCTTC
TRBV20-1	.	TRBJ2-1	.	CSASEGLYNEQFF	TGCAGTGCTTCGGAGGGCCTCTACAATGAGCAGTTCTTC
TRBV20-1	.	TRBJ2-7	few	CSARDRRPPGEQYF	TGCAGTGCTAGAGATCGGCGCCCTCCTGGCGAGCAGTACTTC
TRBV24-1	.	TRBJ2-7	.	CATSLVGASYNEQYF	TGTGCCACCAGTCTTGTGGGAGCTTCCTACAATGAGCAGTACTTC
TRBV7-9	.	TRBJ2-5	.	CASSSGRGGREQYF	TGTGCCAGCAGCTCCGGACGGGGCGGGCGTGAGCAGTACTTC
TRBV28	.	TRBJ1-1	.	CASSFPPGRTEAFF	TGTGCCAGCAGTTTCCCCCCGGGGCGCACTGAAGCTTTCTTT
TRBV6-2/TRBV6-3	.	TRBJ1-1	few	CATRTNTEAFF	TGTGCCACTCGGACCAACACTGAAGCTTTCTTT
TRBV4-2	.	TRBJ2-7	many	CASSQTHYEQYF	TGTGCCAGCAGCCAAACCCACTACGAGCAGTACTTC
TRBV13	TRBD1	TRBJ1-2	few	CASSRQGAPNYGYTF	TGTGCCAGCAGCCGACAGGGGGCCCCTAACTATGGCTACACCTTC
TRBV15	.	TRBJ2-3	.	CATSRAWNTQYF	TGTGCCACCAGCCGCGCATGGAATACGCAGTATTTT
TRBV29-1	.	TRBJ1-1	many	CSVAWIGGNTEAFF	TGCAGCGTTGCTTGGATCGGGGGGAACACTGAAGCTTTCTTT
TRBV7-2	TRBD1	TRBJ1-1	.	CASSSGQGAGTEAFF	TGTGCCAGCAGCTCAGGACAGGGGGCGGGAACTGAAGCTTTCTTT
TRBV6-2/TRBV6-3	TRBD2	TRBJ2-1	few	CASSSGLAGVSYNEQFF	TGTGCCAGCAGTTCCGGACTAGCGGGAGTGTCCTACAATGAGCAGTTCTTC
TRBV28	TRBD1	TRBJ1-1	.	CASRQNRGGTEAFF	TGTGCCAGCAGGCAAAACAGGGGAGGGACTGAAGCTTTCTTT
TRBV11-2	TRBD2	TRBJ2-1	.	CASSPRLAESYNEQFF	TGTGCCAGCAGCCCCCGACTAGCGGAGTCCTACAATGAGCAGTTCTTC
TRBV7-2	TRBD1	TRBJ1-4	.	CASSPRGIDRANEKLFF	TGTGCCAGCAGCCCTAGGGGGATTGACAGGGCTAATGAGAAACTGTTTTTT
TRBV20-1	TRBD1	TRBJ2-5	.	CSGVDREGETQYF	TGCAGTGGGGTCGACAGGGAAGGAGAGACCCAGTACTTC
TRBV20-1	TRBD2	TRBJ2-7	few	CSARDLAGSYEQYF	TGCAGTGCTAGAGATCTAGCGGGGTCCTACGAGCAGTACTTC
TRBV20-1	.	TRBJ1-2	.	CSARVGWGNPQKNYGYTF	TGCAGTGCTAGAGTCGGCTGGGGCAATCCACAGAAGAACTATGGCTACACCTTC
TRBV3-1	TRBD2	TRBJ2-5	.	CASSLAGGLNNEQYF	TGTGCCAGCAGCCTAGCGGGAGGCTTAAACAATGAGCAGTACTTC
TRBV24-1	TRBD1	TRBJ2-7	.	CATSDPRQGSYEQYF	TGTGCCACCAGTGATCCGAGACAGGGTTCCTACGAGCAGTACTTC
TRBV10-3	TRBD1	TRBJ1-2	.	CAISGVRQGNYGYTF	TGTGCCATCAGTGGGGTCCGACAGGGCAACTATGGCTACACCTTC
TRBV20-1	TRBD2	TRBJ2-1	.	CSATYSGTEQFF	TGCAGTGCTACTTATAGCGGGACTGAGCAGTTCTTC
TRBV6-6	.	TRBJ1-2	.	CASSYPGTRGYGYTF	TGTGCCAGCAGTTACCCGGGGACACGGGGCTATGGCTACACCTTC
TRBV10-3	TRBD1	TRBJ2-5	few	CAISDPGTGFQETQYF	TGTGCCATCAGTGACCCCGGGACAGGGTTTCAAGAGACCCAGTACTTC
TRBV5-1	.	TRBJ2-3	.	CASSWAASDTDTQYF	TGCGCCAGCAGCTGGGCCGCCAGCGACACAGATACGCAGTATTTT
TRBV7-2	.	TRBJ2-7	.	CASSGGTASYNEQYF	TGTGCCAGCAGCGGGGGAACAGCCTCCTACAATGAGCAGTACTTC
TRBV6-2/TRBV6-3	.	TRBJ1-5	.	CASSYPAGVYSNQPQHF	TGTGCCAGCAGTTACCCAGCAGGTGTCTATAGCAATCAGCCCCAGCATTTT
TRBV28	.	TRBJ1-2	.	CATRRLENYGYTF	TGTGCCACCCGAAGATTGGAGAACTATGGCTACACCTTC
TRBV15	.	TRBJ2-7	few	CATSRGARRGRAIEQYF	TGTGCCACCAGCAGAGGGGCCCGAAGGGGGAGGGCAATCGAGCAGTACTTC
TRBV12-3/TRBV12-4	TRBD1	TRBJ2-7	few	CASSIRSGTGGASYEQYF	TGTGCCAGCAGCATAAGATCGGGTACAGGGGGCGCGTCCTACGAGCAGTACTTC
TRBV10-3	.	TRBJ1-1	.	CATGGGHGTEAFF	TGTGCCACCGGGGGGGGGCATGGCACTGAAGCTTTCTTT
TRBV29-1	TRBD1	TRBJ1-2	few	CSGGDRFGYTF	TGCAGCGGGGGGGACAGATTTGGCTACACCTTC
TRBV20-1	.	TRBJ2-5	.	CSASWGRMGETQYF	TGCAGTGCTAGTTGGGGGAGGATGGGAGAGACCCAGTACTTC
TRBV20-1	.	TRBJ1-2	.	CSARDGQSNYGYTF	TGCAGTGCTAGAGATGGACAGAGTAACTATGGCTACACCTTC